The sample holds many counts of the clone carrying this TCR beta chain. The antigen is undetermined. This sample is part of a study of Graves' ophthalmopathy and Graves' hyperthyroidism. The CDR3 sequence is 14 residues long. Trimming cost V 0 bases and J 5 bases, with 14 bases left between them. Germline CDR1 reads DFQATT; CDR2 reads SNEGSKA (reference sequence). For repertoire sequencing, the TCR beta CDR3 regions were amplified from RNA transcripts. Second-round multiplex PCR came after first-round RT-PCR with HTBI primers. TCRdb re-derived calls from the multiplex PCR reads in MiXCR, one entry per CDR3 protein. The table lists fewer than 600,000 distinct CDR3 sequences, roughly 14% of them singletons. Whole-study results and caveats: Blood shared most expanded thyroid clonotypes above 0.001 frequency.

The clonotype comes from a woman in her 30s with Graves' ophthalmopathy. The sample comprised blood. The chain has TRBV20-1 and TRBJ2-7, with D unclear. CDR3 amino acids: CSARDGVGKHEQYF. In DNA form, the CDR3 reads TGCAGTGCTAGAGATGGGGTGGGGAAACACGAGCAGTACTTC.